This T cell receptor (beta chain) originates from a study of blood T cell repertoires in COVID-19. Study as a whole: Acute and convalescent COVID-19 specimens originated in the United States, Italy and Spain. T cells, B-cell-depleted T cells, or PBMCs supplied cDNA or gDNA.

The ends were cut back, 5 bases at V and 7 bases at J, with 12 bases in the middle. Germline V gives CDR1 MNHEY, CDR2 SVGAGI. There are 13 residues in the CDR3. Study processing details: Estimation of nucleated cell counts was performed using reference gene primer amplification. Repertoires were generated with immunoSEQ multiplex PCR, while TCRdb's copy carries only in-frame clones and drops some. D and trimming come from the DNA, and the V and J calls and clone size come from that table. This table has some 99,000 clones, over 75% appearing once. This chain joins TRBV6-5 and TRBJ1-5, with a weak D call TRBD1 (6 bases). The sample consisted of peripheral blood. This sequence originates from a woman in her forties or fifties with acute or convalescent COVID-19. The CDR3 protein is CASSNGRGQPQHF. The DNA for the CDR3 is TGTGCCAGCAGTAATGGGAGGGGGCAGCCCCAGCATTTT.